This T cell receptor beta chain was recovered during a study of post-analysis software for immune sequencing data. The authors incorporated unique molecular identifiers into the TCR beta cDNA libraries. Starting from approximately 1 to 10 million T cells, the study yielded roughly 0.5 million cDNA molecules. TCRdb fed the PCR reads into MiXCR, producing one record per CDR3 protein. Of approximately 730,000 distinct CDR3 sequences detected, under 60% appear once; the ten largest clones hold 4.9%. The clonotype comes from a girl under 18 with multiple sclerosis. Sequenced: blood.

This CDR3 is CASSLFASSYEQYF. In nucleotides, the CDR3 is TGTGCCAGCAGCTTGTTTGCGAGCTCCTACGAGCAGTACTTC. This sequence joins TRBV13 and TRBJ2-7; D remains ambiguous. Looked up from germline, CDR1 is PRHDT and CDR2 is FYEKMQ (reference sequence). V dropped 3 bases and J dropped 0 bases, with 9 bases sitting between them. The CDR3 totals 14 residues.